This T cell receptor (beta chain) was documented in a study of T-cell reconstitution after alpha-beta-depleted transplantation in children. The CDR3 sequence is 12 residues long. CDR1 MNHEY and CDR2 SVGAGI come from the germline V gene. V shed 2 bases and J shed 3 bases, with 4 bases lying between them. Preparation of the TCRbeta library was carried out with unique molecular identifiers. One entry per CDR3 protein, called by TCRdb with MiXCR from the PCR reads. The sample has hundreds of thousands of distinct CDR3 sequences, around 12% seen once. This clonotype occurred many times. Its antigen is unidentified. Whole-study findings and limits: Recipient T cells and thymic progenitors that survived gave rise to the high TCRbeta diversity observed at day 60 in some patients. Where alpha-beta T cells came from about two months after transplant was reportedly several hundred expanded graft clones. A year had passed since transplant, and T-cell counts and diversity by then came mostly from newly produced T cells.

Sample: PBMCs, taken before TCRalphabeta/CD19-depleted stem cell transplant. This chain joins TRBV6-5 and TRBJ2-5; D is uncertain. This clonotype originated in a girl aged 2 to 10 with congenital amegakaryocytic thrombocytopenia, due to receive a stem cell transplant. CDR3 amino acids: CASSYGEETQYF. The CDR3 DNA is TGTGCCAGCAGTTACGGGGAAGAGACCCAGTACTTC.